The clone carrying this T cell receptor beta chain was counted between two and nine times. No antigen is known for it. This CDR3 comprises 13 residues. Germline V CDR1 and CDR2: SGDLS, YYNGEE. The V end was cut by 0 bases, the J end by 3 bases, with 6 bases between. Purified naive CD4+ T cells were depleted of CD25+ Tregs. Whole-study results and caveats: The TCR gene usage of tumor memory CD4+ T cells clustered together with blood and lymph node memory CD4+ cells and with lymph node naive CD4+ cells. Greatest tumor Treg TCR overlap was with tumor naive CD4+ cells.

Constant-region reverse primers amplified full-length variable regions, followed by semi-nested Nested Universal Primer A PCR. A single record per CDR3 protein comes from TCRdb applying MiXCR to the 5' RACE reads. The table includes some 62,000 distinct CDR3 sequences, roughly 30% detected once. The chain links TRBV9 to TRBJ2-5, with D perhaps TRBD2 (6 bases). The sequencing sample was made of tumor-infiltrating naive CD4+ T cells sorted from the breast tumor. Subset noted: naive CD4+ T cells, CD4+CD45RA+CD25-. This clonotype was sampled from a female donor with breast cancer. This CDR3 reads CASSVGREETQYF. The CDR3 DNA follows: TGTGCCAGCAGCGTAGGGAGGGAAGAGACCCAGTACTTC.